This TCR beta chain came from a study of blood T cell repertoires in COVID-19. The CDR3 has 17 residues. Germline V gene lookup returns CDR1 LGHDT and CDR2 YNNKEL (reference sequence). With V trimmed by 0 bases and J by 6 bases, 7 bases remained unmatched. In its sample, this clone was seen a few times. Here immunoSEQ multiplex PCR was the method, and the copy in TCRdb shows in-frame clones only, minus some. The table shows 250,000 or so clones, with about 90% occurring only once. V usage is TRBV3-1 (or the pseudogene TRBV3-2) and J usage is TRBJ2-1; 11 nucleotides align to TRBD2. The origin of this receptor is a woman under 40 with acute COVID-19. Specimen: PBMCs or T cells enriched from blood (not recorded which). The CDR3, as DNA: TGTGCCAGCAGCCAAGATCGGAGGACTAGCGGGCCCAATGAGCAGTTCTTC. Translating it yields CASSQDRRTSGPNEQFF.